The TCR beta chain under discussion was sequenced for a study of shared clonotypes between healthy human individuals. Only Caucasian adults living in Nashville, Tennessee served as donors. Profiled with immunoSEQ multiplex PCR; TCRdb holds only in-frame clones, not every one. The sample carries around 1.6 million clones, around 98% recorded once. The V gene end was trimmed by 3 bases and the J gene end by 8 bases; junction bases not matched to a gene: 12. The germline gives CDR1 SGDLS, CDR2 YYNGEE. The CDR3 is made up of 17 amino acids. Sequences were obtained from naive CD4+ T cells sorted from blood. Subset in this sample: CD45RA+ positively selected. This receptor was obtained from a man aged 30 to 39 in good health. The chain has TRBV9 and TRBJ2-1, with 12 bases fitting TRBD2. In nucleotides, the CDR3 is TGTGCCAGCAGCGCGCGATCGACTAGCGGGAGATCCGATGAGCAGTTCTTC. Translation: CASSARSTSGRSDEQFF.